This T cell receptor (beta chain) was captured in a study of regulatory T cells in long-lasting Graves disease. This clonotype was counted many times. The TCR beta library used iRepertoire HTBI primers with Arm-PCR amplification of CDR3. TCRdb re-called the multiplex PCR reads with MiXCR, one entry per CDR3 protein. This table holds about 560,000 distinct CDR3 sequences, about 16% found once. Noted time point: newly diagnosed GD, antithyroid drugs for less than 3 months. The TCR library was made from RNA extracted from PBMCs. This sample was also put to use in a study of T cells in Graves' hyperthyroidism and ophthalmopathy. As that report states: Thyroid ultrasound, orbital computed tomography, clinical symptoms, and serum thyroxine and TRAb underpinned diagnoses.

The sequence was collected from a man aged 18 to 30 with Graves disease. The sample was peripheral blood mononuclear cells (PBMCs), taken at new diagnosis, from a patient treated with antithyroid drugs.

CDR3 sequence reads: CASSWQGAGNTIYF. The CDR3, as DNA: TGTGCCAGCAGTTGGCAGGGGGCTGGAAACACCATATATTTT. The rearrangement joins TRBV28 to TRBJ1-3; TRBD1 agrees at 7 bases. Losses at the gene ends were 4 bases for V and 2 bases for J; bases not matched to a gene: 2. CDR3 length equals 14 residues. Germline-derived CDR1 and CDR2 are MDHEN and SYDVKM.